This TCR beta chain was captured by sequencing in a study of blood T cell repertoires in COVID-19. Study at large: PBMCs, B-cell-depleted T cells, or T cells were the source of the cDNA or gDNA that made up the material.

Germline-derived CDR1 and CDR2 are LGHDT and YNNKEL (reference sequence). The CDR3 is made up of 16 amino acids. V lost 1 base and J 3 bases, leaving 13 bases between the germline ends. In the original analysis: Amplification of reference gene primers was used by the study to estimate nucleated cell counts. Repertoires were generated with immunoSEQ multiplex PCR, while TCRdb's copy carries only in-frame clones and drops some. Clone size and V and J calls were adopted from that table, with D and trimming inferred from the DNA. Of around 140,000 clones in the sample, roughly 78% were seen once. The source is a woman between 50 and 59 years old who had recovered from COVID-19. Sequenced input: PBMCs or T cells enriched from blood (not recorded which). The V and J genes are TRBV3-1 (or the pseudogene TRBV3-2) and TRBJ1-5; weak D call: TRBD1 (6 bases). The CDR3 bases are TGTGCCAGCAGCCAAGGGTCAGGGGTGGACAATCAGCCCCAGCATTTT. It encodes CASSQGSGVDNQPQHF.